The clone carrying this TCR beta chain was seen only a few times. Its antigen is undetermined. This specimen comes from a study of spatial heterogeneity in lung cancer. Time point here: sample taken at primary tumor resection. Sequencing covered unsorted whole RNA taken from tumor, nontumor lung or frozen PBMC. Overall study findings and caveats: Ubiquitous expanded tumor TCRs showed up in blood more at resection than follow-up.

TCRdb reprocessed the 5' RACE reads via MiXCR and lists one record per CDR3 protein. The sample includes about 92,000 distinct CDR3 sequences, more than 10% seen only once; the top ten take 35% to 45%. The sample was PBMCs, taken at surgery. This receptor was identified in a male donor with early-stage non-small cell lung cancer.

CDR3 DNA sequence: TGTGCCAGCATAGGCCAGGGGCGCGCCTACAATGAGCAGTTCTTC. This codes for CASIGQGRAYNEQFF. The chain links TRBV28 to TRBJ2-1, with a possible D match to TRBD1 (6 bases). V was pared by 7 bases and J by 2 bases, with 15 bases between. Germline lookup yields CDR1 MDHEN and CDR2 SYDVKM. The length of the CDR3 is 15 residues.